The 24 T cell receptor beta chains presented below share a single source sample, sequenced in a study of T cells in localized non-small cell lung cancer. Only in-frame clones appear in the TCRdb table, and some are missing; sequencing was by immunoSEQ multiplex PCR. This sample yields some 52,000 clones, of which roughly 85% are seen a single time; 15% to 20% belongs to the top ten. Here the sequenced sample was peripheral blood, taken before any cancer treatment. These receptors all stem from a male donor aged 60 or older with stage III squamous cell lung carcinoma.

The V call is TRBV7-9, the J call TRBJ1-3, with D unresolved. The CDR3 loop spans 14 amino acids. The V end was cut by 1 base, the J end by 2 bases, with 6 bases between. Germline-derived CDR1 and CDR2 are SEHNR and FQNEAQ (reference sequence). The CDR3 DNA reads as TGTGCCAGCAGCTTAGAAGGGCCTGGAAACACCATATATTTT. Amino acids: CASSLEGPGNTIYF.

CDR3 residues: CASSFQALNTEAFF. The DNA of the CDR3 is TGTGCCAGCAGCTTTCAGGCTCTGAACACTGAAGCTTTCTTT. The chain employs TRBV5-8 and TRBJ1-1; unclear D gene. This CDR3 is built from 14 residues. V was clipped by 2 bases and J by 0 bases, with 8 bases between them. In germline, CDR1 is SGHTS, CDR2 YDEGEE.

V usage is TRBV7-2 and J usage is TRBJ2-2; D is possibly TRBD2 (5 bases). The CDR3 consists of 14 residues. Germline V gives CDR1 SGHTA, CDR2 FQGNSA. Deletions cut 6 bases from V and 5 bases from J, with 13 bases between. This CDR3 is CASSPGLGTGELFF. For the CDR3, the DNA is TGTGCCAGCAGTCCAGGACTCGGAACCGGGGAGCTGTTTTTT. The full variable domain, with the rest looked up from reference TRBV7-2 and TRBJ2-2, is GAGVSQSPSNKVTEKGKDVELRCDPISGHTALYWYRQSLGQGLEFLIYFQGNSAPDKSGLPSDRFSAERTGGSVSTLTIQRTQQEDSAVYLCASSPGLGTGELFFGEGSRLTVL.

V is TRBV4-2 and J is TRBJ2-2; 9 bases agree with TRBD2. Per germline, CDR1 LGHNA and CDR2 YNFKEQ. The CDR3 covers 17 residues. V was pared by 6 bases and J by 2 bases, with 10 bases of the junction left unmatched. The CDR3 bases are TGTGCCAGCAGGCGGACTATTAGCGGGGGAAACACCGGGGAGCTGTTTTTT. Translated, it gives CASRRTISGGNTGELFF.

In this sample, this clone turned up once. This chain joins TRBV10-3 and TRBJ2-5; D tentatively reads TRBD1 or TRBD2 (5 bases each). V was clipped by 3 bases and J by 3 bases, with 17 bases between them. The CDR3 covers 16 residues. Per the germline V gene, CDR1 is ENHRY and CDR2 is SYGVKD. CDR3 amino acids: CAISDSDRDGKETQYF. CDR3 coding DNA: TGTGCCATCAGTGATTCCGATAGGGACGGTAAAGAGACCCAGTACTTC.

The chain employs TRBV7-7 and TRBJ2-1; no clear D. The CDR3 is made up of 14 amino acids. Germline V CDR1 and CDR2: SSHAT, FNYEAQ (reference sequence). Trimming took off 6 bases at V and 6 bases at J, with 15 bases between the two ends. The CDR3, as DNA: TGTGCCAGCAGTCTTGACACTTTAAGCAATGAGCAGTTCTTC. This codes for CASSLDTLSNEQFF.

This chain joins TRBV27 and TRBJ1-5, with 8 bases matching TRBD1. V trimming: 6 bases; J trimming: 1 base; junction bases outside the gene matches: 8. This CDR3 has 16 residues. CDR1 is MNHEY and CDR2 is SMNVEV in the germline V gene (reference sequence). CDR3 loop: CASSDRGRVSNQPQHF. The CDR3 bases are TGTGCCAGCAGCGACAGGGGCCGCGTGAGCAATCAGCCCCAGCATTTT.

The chain combines TRBV4-1 with TRBJ2-7; D may be TRBD1 (6 bases). V lost 6 bases, J lost 0 bases, and 15 bases lay in between. CDR1 MGHRA and CDR2 YSYEKL come from the germline V gene. This CDR3 region has 15 residues. CDR3 loop: CASSQQGYPSYEQYF. The DNA for the CDR3 is TGCGCCAGCAGTCAACAGGGATATCCCTCCTACGAGCAGTACTTC.

This clone occurred once. The rearrangement joins TRBV30 to TRBJ1-1; 11 positions agree with TRBD1. Germline trimming cut 1 base from V and 6 bases from J; bases unmatched to any gene: 7. Germline V gene lookup returns CDR1 GTSNPN and CDR2 SVGIG (reference sequence). This CDR3 has 15 residues. CDR3 coding DNA: TGTGCCTGGAGTGGCGTCGGACAGGGGGCAGCTGAAGCTTTCTTT. It encodes CAWSGVGQGAAEAFF.

The rearrangement uses TRBV5-5 and TRBJ1-2, with 7 bases matching TRBD1. Looked up from germline, CDR1 is SGHKS and CDR2 is YYEKEE (reference sequence). The CDR3 runs to 14 residues. The trim removed 1 base at V and 7 bases at J, leaving 7 bases unmatched. The CDR3 protein is CASSLSEGGRGYTF. The CDR3 coding sequence is TGTGCCAGCAGCTTGAGTGAAGGGGGCCGTGGCTACACCTTC.

This chain uses TRBV7-3 with TRBJ1-2; D ambiguous. The germline V gene has CDR1 SGHTA and CDR2 FQGTGA. The CDR3 has 13 amino acids. Trimming shortened V by 5 bases and J by 5 bases, and 12 bases separated the two germline ends. This chain's CDR3 is CASSPGPLYGYTF. CDR3 sequence (DNA): TGTGCCAGCAGCCCGGGCCCATTGTATGGCTACACCTTC.

V gene TRBV7-9 combines with J gene TRBJ1-1; D unresolved. The CDR3 consists of 13 residues. Per germline, CDR1 SEHNR and CDR2 FQNEAQ (reference sequence). Trimming took 4 bases from V and 0 from J, leaving 6 bases between them. The CDR3 coding sequence is TGTGCCAGCAGCTACAGCCTGAACACTGAAGCTTTCTTT. It codes for CASSYSLNTEAFF.

This clone came up once. The V and J genes are TRBV30 and TRBJ2-2; D might be TRBD1 (5 bases). The CDR3 is 12 amino acids. Trimming removed 8 bases from V and 3 bases from J, with 10 bases in between. Germline-derived CDR1 and CDR2 are GTSNPN and SVGIG (reference sequence). In nucleotides, the CDR3 is TGTGCCGCGCGACAGTACACCGGGGAGCTGTTTTTT. This encodes CAARQYTGELFF.

V gene TRBV28 combines with J gene TRBJ2-2; D uncertain. Germline V gene lookup returns CDR1 MDHEN and CDR2 SYDVKM. Trimming shortened V by 6 bases and J by 3 bases, and 8 bases separated the two germline ends. The CDR3 covers 13 residues. The CDR3 sequence is CASRNSDTGELFF. CDR3 DNA: TGTGCCAGCAGAAATTCCGACACCGGGGAGCTGTTTTTT. Filled out from reference TRBV28 and TRBJ2-2, the complete variable domain reads DVKVTQSSRYLVKRTGEKVFLECVQDMDHENMFWYRQDPGLGLRLIYFSYDVKMKEKGDIPEGYSVSREKKERFSLILESASTNQTSMYLCASRNSDTGELFFGEGSRLTVL.

V usage is TRBV5-1 and J usage is TRBJ1-3; a weak D match, TRBD1 (6 bases). Trimming removed 4 bases from V and 6 bases from J, with 11 bases in between. Germline CDR1 and CDR2: SGHRS and YFSETQ. The CDR3 extends over 13 amino acids. DNA of the CDR3: TGCGCCAGCAGCGTTGGGGGCTCAAACACCATATATTTT. Translating it yields CASSVGGSNTIYF.

This chain joins TRBV6-5 and TRBJ2-2; D not resolved. Germline V gene lookup returns CDR1 MNHEY and CDR2 SVGAGI. Trimming pared 6 bases from V and 2 bases from J, leaving 4 bases between. The CDR3 has 12 amino acids. This chain's CDR3 is CASSLNTGELFF. The CDR3, as DNA: TGTGCCAGCAGCCTTAACACCGGGGAGCTGTTTTTT.

The rearrangement uses TRBV5-4 and TRBJ2-3; 12 bases align to TRBD2. The CDR3 has 16 amino acids. Germline CDR1 SGHNT, CDR2 YYREEE (reference sequence). Losses at the gene ends were 4 bases for V and 1 base for J; bases not matched to a gene: 4. The CDR3 nucleotides are TGTGCCAGCAGCACAAGACTAGCGGGAGGCACAGATACGCAGTATTTT. It specifies CASSTRLAGGTDTQYF.

The chain couples TRBV9 to TRBJ2-1; D may be TRBD1 or TRBD2 (6 bases each). In germline, CDR1 is SGDLS, CDR2 YYNGEE. The V and J ends lost 4 bases and 6 bases respectively, with 14 bases between them. This CDR3 comprises 14 residues. CDR3 sequence reads: CASSPGGGINEQFF. The CDR3 nucleotides are TGTGCCAGCAGCCCCGGGGGCGGAATCAATGAGCAGTTCTTC.

This chain connects TRBV9 to TRBJ2-2, with 14 positions matching TRBD2. CDR3 size: 18 residues. The V and J ends lost 6 bases and 7 bases, in that order; junction bases with no gene match: 14. Germline lookup yields CDR1 SGDLS and CDR2 YYNGEE. The CDR3 nucleotides are TGTGCCAGCACCCCAACGGGACTAGCGGGGGTGCTTGGCGGGGAGCTGTTTTTT. Translating it yields CASTPTGLAGVLGGELFF.

The chain is built from TRBV9 and TRBJ2-1; 12 bases are shared with TRBD2. V dropped 1 base and J dropped 7; count of bases not matched to a gene: 3. CDR3 length: 15 amino acids. Germline V gene data show CDR1 as SGDLS and CDR2 as YYNGEE. This CDR3 is CASSVLAGGPNEQFF. The CDR3, as DNA: TGTGCCAGCAGCGTACTAGCGGGGGGGCCAAATGAGCAGTTCTTC.

V and J are TRBV29-1 and TRBJ2-1; 13 bases are shared with TRBD2. Germline CDR1 reads SQVTM; CDR2 reads ANQGSEA. This CDR3 has 17 amino acids. V gave up 7 bases and J gave up 6 bases; unmatched junction bases: 15. The CDR3 protein is CSGGGGMTSGRTNEQFF. As DNA, the CDR3 is TGCAGCGGTGGGGGGGGTATGACTAGCGGGAGGACCAATGAGCAGTTCTTC.

The chain links TRBV21-1 to TRBJ1-4; the table's D call TRBD1 went unverified against the DNA. TRBV21-1 is flagged as a pseudogene. This CDR3 has 17 residues. The CDR3 is CASTKGKGAATNEKLFF. The CDR3, as DNA: TGTGCCAGCACCAAAGGGAAGGGGGCAGCAACTAATGAAAAACTGTTTTTT.

The chain recombines TRBV18 with TRBJ1-5; tentatively, D is TRBD1 (5 bases). The CDR3 runs 16 residues. V dropped 0 bases and J dropped 1 base, with 10 bases sitting between them. CDR1 KGHSH and CDR2 LQKENI come from the germline V gene. CDR3 sequence: CASSPPGRESNQPQHF. CDR3 coding DNA: TGTGCCAGCTCACCACCGGGCAGGGAGAGCAATCAGCCCCAGCATTTT.

V usage is TRBV6-6 and J usage is TRBJ1-1; possible D gene TRBD1, 5 bases. The V and J ends lost 2 bases and 0 bases respectively, with 7 bases between them. CDR3 length equals 14 residues. From germline, CDR1 is MNHNY and CDR2 SVGAGI (reference sequence). The CDR3 bases are TGTGCCAGCAGTTACCGACAGATGAACACTGAAGCTTTCTTT. Translating gives CASSYRQMNTEAFF.